These 19 T cell receptor beta chains were all obtained from the same sample, sequenced in a study of blood T cell repertoires in COVID-19. Some clones are missing from TCRdb's copy, which holds only in-frame ones; the method was immunoSEQ multiplex PCR. The table has about 50,000 clones, approximately 90% seen once; the top ten hold roughly 9.7%. The material sequenced was peripheral blood. The source of these receptors is an elderly woman with acute or convalescent COVID-19.

The chain couples TRBV7-2 to TRBJ2-1; 12 bases agree with TRBD2. After removal of 5 bases from V and 8 bases from J, the junction contained 7 bases not matched to a gene. The V gene's germline CDR1 is SGHTA and CDR2 FQGNSA. CDR3 length: 15 residues. The CDR3 DNA follows: TGTGCCAGCAGCGTGGGACTAGCGGGTTTTGATGAGCAGTTCTTC. This encodes CASSVGLAGFDEQFF.

The rearrangement joins TRBV28 to TRBJ2-3; TRBD2 matches 8 bases. V dropped 5 bases and J dropped 6; count of bases not matched to a gene: 10. CDR3 length equals 15 residues. The germline V gene encodes CDR1 MDHEN and CDR2 SYDVKM. The DNA for the CDR3 is TGTGCCAGCAGTCCTTTTAGCGGGAAAGGGGATACGCAGTATTTT. Translating it yields CASSPFSGKGDTQYF.

This sequence joins TRBV5-6 and TRBJ2-5; D perhaps matches TRBD1 (6 bases). Germline V gene lookup returns CDR1 SGHDT and CDR2 YYEEEE. The CDR3 is 14 residues long. Trimming took 4 bases from V and 0 from J, leaving 10 bases between them. CDR3 nucleotides: TGTGCCAGCAGCCCTAGGGGGAACCAAGAGACCCAGTACTTC. Translating gives CASSPRGNQETQYF.

The chain combines TRBV2 with TRBJ1-5, with no clear D. The germline V and J ends were trimmed by 10 bases and 2 bases, with 12 bases remaining between them. Looked up from germline, CDR1 is SNHLY and CDR2 is FYNNEI. The CDR3 is 13 residues long. CDR3 sequence reads: CATTVGGNQPQHF. CDR3 coding DNA: TGTGCCACCACCGTCGGAGGCAATCAGCCCCAGCATTTT.

CDR3 in DNA: TGCGCCAGCAGCTTGGGGACAGGGCGCGGGAAATACGAGCAGTACTTC. It specifies CASSLGTGRGKYEQYF. This chain joins TRBV5-1 and TRBJ2-7, with 8 bases fitting TRBD1. Germline assignment: CDR1 SGHRS and CDR2 YFSETQ. The CDR3 extends over 16 amino acids. Trimming removed 0 bases from V and 4 bases from J; junction bases left unmatched: 9.

This sequence joins TRBV7-2 and TRBJ2-7; 11 bases map to TRBD2. The V gene's germline CDR1 is SGHTA and CDR2 FQGNSA. The CDR3 has 15 amino acids. The V gene end was trimmed by 6 bases and the J gene end by 3 bases; junction bases not matched to a gene: 7. CDR3 DNA: TGTGCCAGCAGTTATAGCGGGAGGGCCAACTACGAGCAGTACTTC. This codes for CASSYSGRANYEQYF.

The rearrangement uses TRBV30 and TRBJ1-3; maybe TRBD1 (6 bases). V lost 2 bases and J lost 0, with 8 bases in between. CDR3 length: 14 residues. Germline V gene sequence: CDR1 GTSNPN, CDR2 SVGIG (reference sequence). This CDR3 reads CAWSQGFSGNTIYF. The DNA of the CDR3 is TGTGCCTGGAGTCAGGGGTTCTCTGGAAACACCATATATTTT.

V and J are TRBV3-1 (or the pseudogene TRBV3-2) and TRBJ2-7; TRBD2 is a possible D gene (5 bases). V lost 4 bases to trimming and J lost 0 bases, with 16 bases between them. This CDR3 comprises 16 residues. The germline CDR1 and CDR2 sequences are LGHDT and YNNKEL (reference sequence). The CDR3 loop reads CASSRARARSSYEQYF. CDR3 nucleotides: TGTGCCAGCAGCCGGGCGCGGGCCCGGAGCTCCTACGAGCAGTACTTC.

The rearrangement joins TRBV18 to TRBJ2-3; tentative D call: TRBD1 (6 bases). The CDR3 totals 17 residues. Between the trimmed V and J ends, which lost 6 bases and 2 bases, there was a span of 21 bases. Per the germline V gene, CDR1 is KGHSH and CDR2 is LQKENI. CDR3 nucleotide sequence: TGTGCCAGCTCGACAAACAGGGACCCAATATACACAGATACGCAGTATTTT. Amino acids: CASSTNRDPIYTDTQYF.

The J gene is TRBJ2-3, the V gene TRBV7-9; 7 nucleotides line up with TRBD2. After removal of 5 bases from V and 1 base from J, the junction contained 6 bases not matched to a gene. The CDR3 sequence is 15 residues long. In germline, CDR1 is SEHNR, CDR2 FQNEAQ (reference sequence). CDR3 nucleotides: TGTGCCAGCAGCCCTAGCGGTTTAGGCACAGATACGCAGTATTTT. It yields the protein CASSPSGLGTDTQYF.

The chain joins TRBV18 to TRBJ1-3; D is unresolved. The CDR3 has 17 residues. Per the germline V gene, CDR1 is KGHSH and CDR2 is LQKENI. V gave up 4 bases and J gave up 0 bases, with 16 bases separating them. The CDR3 here is CASSLTTPGDSGNTIYF. Written as DNA, the CDR3 is TGTGCCAGCTCACTAACCACACCGGGAGACTCTGGAAACACCATATATTTT.

The chain links TRBV19 to TRBJ1-1; D possibly corresponds to TRBD1 (6 bases). Germline CDR1 LNHDA, CDR2 SQIVND (reference sequence). V dropped 4 bases and J dropped 4 bases, with 13 bases sitting between them. This CDR3 is 14 amino acids long. This chain's CDR3 is CASSTSGVGTEAFF. As DNA, the CDR3 is TGTGCCAGTAGTACTTCAGGGGTCGGCACTGAAGCTTTCTTT. The whole variable domain, remainder taken from reference TRBV19 and TRBJ1-1, is DGGITQSPKYLFRKEGQNVTLSCEQNLNHDAMYWYRQDPGQGLRLIYYSQIVNDFQKGDIAEGYSVSREKKESFPLTVTSAQKNPTAFYLCASSTSGVGTEAFFGQGTRLTVV.

The chain is built from TRBV11-3 and TRBJ2-3; TRBD2 agrees at 7 bases. CDR3 length: 14 amino acids. The germline V gene encodes CDR1 SGHNT and CDR2 YENEEA. V lost 5 bases, J lost 2 bases, and 4 bases stayed unmatched. CDR3 coding DNA: TGTGCCAGCAGCCCGACTAGCAACACAGATACGCAGTATTTT. This translates into CASSPTSNTDTQYF.

The J gene is TRBJ2-7, the V gene TRBV4-2, with 9 bases that match TRBD2. Germline-derived CDR1 and CDR2 are LGHNA and YNFKEQ. V lost 0 bases to trimming and J lost 2 bases; unmatched junction nucleotides: 11. The CDR3 length is 18 residues. CDR3 sequence (DNA): TGTGCCAGCAGCCAAGAAAGCTGGGCGGGAGGGGACACCTACGAGCAGTACTTC. This gives the protein CASSQESWAGGDTYEQYF.

This chain joins TRBV25-1 and TRBJ1-2, with D possibly matching TRBD1 (6 bases). The CDR3 runs 14 residues. Germline CDR1 reads MGHDK; CDR2 reads SYGVNS. V lost 3 bases to trimming and J lost 4 bases, with 12 bases between them. The CDR3 DNA reads TGTGCCAGCAGTGACCCGACAGGTCCCTATGGCTACACCTTC. The encoded protein is CASSDPTGPYGYTF.

CDR3 DNA: TGTGCCATCAGTGAGGGACAGGGGGTTGGTTCCTACACCTTC. Its translation: CAISEGQGVGSYTF. The rearrangement joins TRBV10-3 to TRBJ1-2, with 10 nucleotides matching TRBD1. The V and J ends lost 2 bases and 10 bases, in that order; junction bases with no gene match: 7. Germline V lookup: CDR1 ENHRY, CDR2 SYGVKD. The CDR3 consists of 14 residues.

Written as DNA, the CDR3 is TGTGCCAGCAGCCGCGGACAGGGGGCTACTAACTATGGCTACACCTTC. The encoded protein is CASSRGQGATNYGYTF. The genes are TRBV7-8 and TRBJ1-2; 11 bases map to TRBD1. This CDR3 has 16 amino acids. CDR1 is SGHVS and CDR2 is FQNEAQ in the germline V gene. Trimming at V came to 5 bases and at J to 0 bases, leaving 5 bases not matched to a gene.

V usage is TRBV14 and J usage is TRBJ2-1; D might be TRBD2 (7 bases). V was shortened by 0 bases and J by 10 bases, with 16 bases between the two germline ends. The CDR3 has 15 residues. Germline lookup yields CDR1 SGHDN and CDR2 FVKESK. The CDR3 bases are TGTGCCAGCAGCCAAGATGCGGGGGCCGTGCGGGAGCAGTTCTTC. It specifies CASSQDAGAVREQFF.

The chain combines TRBV29-1 with TRBJ2-7, with 11 bases matching TRBD1. The CDR3 runs 13 residues. J lost 7 bases, V lost 7 bases, and 9 bases had no gene match. Germline loops: CDR1 SQVTM, CDR2 ANQGSEA. Here the CDR3 reads CSAGGQGAGEQYF. DNA of the CDR3: TGCAGCGCAGGAGGACAGGGGGCGGGGGAGCAGTACTTC.